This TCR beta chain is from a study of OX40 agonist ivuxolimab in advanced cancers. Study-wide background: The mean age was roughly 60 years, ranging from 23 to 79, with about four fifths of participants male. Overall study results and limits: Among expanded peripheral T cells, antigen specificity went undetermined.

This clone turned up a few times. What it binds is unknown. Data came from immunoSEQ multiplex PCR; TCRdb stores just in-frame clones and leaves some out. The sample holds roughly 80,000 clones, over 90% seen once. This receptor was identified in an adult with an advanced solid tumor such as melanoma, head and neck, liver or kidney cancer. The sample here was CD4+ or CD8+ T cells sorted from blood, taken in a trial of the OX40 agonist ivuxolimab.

The CDR3, as DNA: TGTGCCAGCTCACCGAGCGCCCTTCCGACAGGGCCCCTCGGGAATCAGCCCCAGCATTTT. It encodes CASSPSALPTGPLGNQPQHF. The V call is TRBV18, the J call TRBJ1-5; 7 nucleotides agree with TRBD1. V shed 3 bases and J 4 bases; nucleotides not matched to a gene: 21. Per the germline V gene, CDR1 is KGHSH and CDR2 is LQKENI. The CDR3 totals 20 residues.